Included here is one TCR beta chain sequence, with context. Its antigen is not known. Some clones are missing from TCRdb's copy, which holds only in-frame ones; the method was immunoSEQ multiplex PCR. The sample includes hundreds of thousands of clones, roughly nine tenths seen only once; the top ten take 6.4%. This sample was taken from a study of Ad26.COV2.S vaccination and SARS-CoV-2 variants. Study summary: Sample donor was a member of the COV1001 Ad26.COV2.S trial arm. Intramuscular Ad26.COV2.S at 5x10^10 or 1x10^11 viral particles. Study results and caveats: Overall T cell responses may have been underestimated by the analyses of TCR breadth and depth.

Specified treatment: 15 to 20 received Ad26.COV2.S at low or high dose, single or two shots; roughly five received placebo; per-sample allocation not given. On day 63 after the first injection, vaccine and placebo recipients gave samples. Germline CDR1 and CDR2: LGHNA and YSLEER. V was clipped by 3 bases and J by 4 bases; unmatched bases: 8. The CDR3 sequence is 15 residues long. This chain connects TRBV4-3 to TRBJ2-7; TRBD2 agrees at 8 bases. Sequenced material: peripheral blood, taken in a trial of Ad26.COV2.S vaccine versus placebo. This TCR was sampled from a person aged 18-65 years who received the Ad26.COV2.S COVID-19 vaccine or a placebo. The CDR3 loop is CASSHRNLAGYEQYF. Here the CDR3 DNA reads TGCGCCAGCAGCCATAGAAACCTAGCGGGTTACGAGCAGTACTTC.